A single sample gave rise to the 32 T cell receptor beta chains below, sequenced in a study of cytomegalovirus exposure and HLA in healthy donors. Amplification used 60 Vbeta primers and 13 Jbeta primers. Data came from immunoSEQ multiplex PCR; TCRdb stores just in-frame clones and leaves some out. Of 150,000 to 200,000 clones detected, more than 75% appear once; the ten largest clones hold about 2.5%. Source material: PBMCs. The receptors here all came from a woman aged 25 to 39 in good health and CMV-seropositive.

This clone was picked up a small number of times. The V and J genes are TRBV7-9 and TRBJ1-5; D ambiguous. The ends were cut back, 5 bases at V and 2 bases at J, with 10 bases in the middle. The CDR3 extends over 14 amino acids. Germline V lookup: CDR1 SEHNR, CDR2 FQNEAQ (reference sequence). The CDR3 loop is CASSRPRGNQPQHF. The CDR3 nucleotides read TGTGCCAGCAGCCGGCCGCGGGGCAATCAGCCCCAGCATTTT.

This clone was picked up a small number of times. At one end the junction does not follow the germline gene, possibly because of a read error. This chain links TRBV7-9 with TRBJ2-7, with 9 nucleotides matching TRBD1. CDR3 length equals 15 residues. CDR1 is SEHNR, CDR2 FQNEAQ, per germline (reference sequence). The CDR3 here is CSSTLGRTGVDEQYF. DNA of the CDR3: TGTTCCAGCACCTTGGGTAGGACAGGGGTCGATGAGCAGTACTTC.

This chain uses TRBV7-6 with TRBJ1-2; D not resolved. Deletions cut 1 base from V and 8 bases from J, with 17 bases between. CDR3 length: 15 residues. Germline CDR1 SGHVS, CDR2 FNYEAQ. DNA of the CDR3: TGTGCCAGCAGCTTAGTGCAGGCGCCCCTGGAAGGCTACACCTTC. It codes for CASSLVQAPLEGYTF.

The chain links TRBV4-3 to TRBJ1-5, with 8 bases that match TRBD1. With 0 bases clipped from V and 6 bases from J, the junction kept 10 bases outside the gene matches. CDR1 and CDR2 (germline): LGHNA, YSLEER. The CDR3 sequence is 17 residues long. CDR3 residues: CASSQDRSDRVGQPQHF. The CDR3 region has the DNA TGCGCCAGCAGCCAAGATAGGTCGGACAGGGTCGGTCAGCCCCAGCATTTT.

V is TRBV7-2 and J is TRBJ2-7; possible D gene TRBD1, 5 bases. V was cut by 1 base and J by 8 bases, with 9 bases left in between. The germline V gene encodes CDR1 SGHTA and CDR2 FQGNSA. This CDR3 region has 12 residues. CDR3 DNA sequence: TGTGCCAGCAGCTTAGGACAGCACAAGCAGTACTTC. Its translation: CASSLGQHKQYF. Complete variable domain (other parts from reference TRBV7-2 and TRBJ2-7): GAGVSQSPSNKVTEKGKDVELRCDPISGHTALYWYRQSLGQGLEFLIYFQGNSAPDKSGLPSDRFSAERTGGSVSTLTIQRTQQEDSAVYLCASSLGQHKQYFGPGTRLTVT.

The chain links TRBV18 to TRBJ2-6; D not resolved. In germline, CDR1 is KGHSH, CDR2 LQKENI. Trimming pared 3 bases from V and 0 bases from J, leaving 6 bases between. There are 15 residues in the CDR3. CDR3 sequence reads: CASSPNYSGANVLTF. The CDR3 nucleotides are TGTGCCAGCTCACCCAACTACTCTGGGGCCAACGTCCTGACTTTC.

The chain carries TRBV28 and TRBJ1-5, with D tentatively TRBD1 (6 bases). CDR3 size: 17 residues. CDR1 is MDHEN and CDR2 is SYDVKM in the germline V gene. The ends were cut back, 4 bases at V and 9 bases at J, with 25 bases in the middle. CDR3 amino acids: CASSSTGSQGVLGPQHF. The CDR3 DNA reads TGTGCCAGCAGTTCCACTGGCTCACAGGGAGTCCTTGGGCCCCAGCATTTT.

The chain has TRBV15 and TRBJ2-7; 8 nucleotides line up with TRBD1. J lost 2 bases, V lost 0 bases, and 3 bases had no gene match. There are 15 residues in the CDR3. Germline assignment: CDR1 LNHNV and CDR2 YYDKDF (reference sequence). The CDR3 protein is CATSRDDRGPYEQYF. DNA for the CDR3: TGTGCCACCAGCAGAGACGACAGGGGTCCCTACGAGCAGTACTTC.

The chain joins TRBV7-9 to TRBJ2-5; D call uncertain. Germline V gene lookup returns CDR1 SEHNR and CDR2 FQNEAQ (reference sequence). The ends were cut back, 5 bases at V and 1 base at J, with 5 bases in the middle. This CDR3 has 12 amino acids. CDR3 coding DNA: TGTGCCAGCAGCAAGCCCCAAGAGACCCAGTACTTC. It translates to CASSKPQETQYF.

The chain couples TRBV29-1 to TRBJ2-3; the D is unclear. Germline V gene lookup returns CDR1 SQVTM and CDR2 ANQGSEA. The V and J ends lost 5 bases and 5 bases respectively, with 14 bases between them. This CDR3 is built from 13 residues. The CDR3 region is CSVLLPDKDTQYF. In DNA, the CDR3 is TGCAGCGTTTTACTCCCAGACAAAGATACGCAGTATTTT.

V and J are TRBV6-1 and TRBJ2-5, with TRBD2 as a possible D gene (6 bases). Trimming stripped 5 bases from V and 5 bases from J, with 9 bases between. This CDR3 contains 12 residues. Germline CDR1 and CDR2: MNHNS and SASEGT. CDR3 sequence (DNA): TGTGCCAGCAGTCGTGGGGGGGAGACCCAGTACTTC. Protein sequence: CASSRGGETQYF.

The chain carries TRBV7-9 and TRBJ1-4; D is uncertain. V was shortened by 5 bases and J by 7 bases, with 8 bases between the two germline ends. The CDR3 is made up of 12 amino acids. The germline gives CDR1 SEHNR, CDR2 FQNEAQ (reference sequence). CDR3 region: CASSKNGEKLFF. CDR3 coding DNA: TGTGCCAGCAGCAAAAACGGTGAAAAACTGTTTTTT.

The rearrangement joins TRBV7-2 to TRBJ2-7, with D unresolved. The V gene lost 6 bases and the J gene lost 3 bases, with 6 bases spanning the gap. Germline V gene sequence: CDR1 SGHTA, CDR2 FQGNSA. The CDR3 has 11 residues. The DNA of the CDR3 is TGTGCCAGCAGGGCTGGCTACGAGCAGTACTTC. It yields the protein CASRAGYEQYF.

The chain joins TRBV28 to TRBJ1-2; D is undetermined. Per the germline V gene, CDR1 is MDHEN and CDR2 is SYDVKM. V lost 5 bases and J 8 bases, leaving 15 bases between the germline ends. The CDR3 consists of 13 residues. CDR3 bases: TGTGCCAGCAGTACCGGTCGGTCGGAGGGCTACACCTTC. It encodes CASSTGRSEGYTF.

The chain employs TRBV7-2 and TRBJ2-3; the D gene is possibly TRBD2 (6 bases). Trimming removed 4 bases at V and 2 bases at J, with 13 bases between. Germline assignment: CDR1 SGHTA and CDR2 FQGNSA. The CDR3 length is 15 residues. This CDR3 reads CASSSLGGNTDTQYF. The CDR3 region has the DNA TGTGCCAGCAGCTCCCTCGGGGGAAACACAGATACGCAGTATTTT.

The chain recombines TRBV4-2 with TRBJ1-6; no clear D gene. This CDR3 region has 15 residues. The germline V and J ends were trimmed by 0 bases and 6 bases, with 9 bases remaining between them. The germline CDR1 and CDR2 sequences are LGHNA and YNFKEQ. DNA of the CDR3: TGTGCCAGCAGCCAAGAGAGAGGGATTAATTCACCCCTCCACTTT. It translates to CASSQERGINSPLHF.

The table lists this clone with a count of one. The chain is built from TRBV4-3 and TRBJ2-7, with a tentative D call TRBD2 (5 bases). Germline assignment: CDR1 LGHNA and CDR2 YSLEER. This CDR3 region has 14 residues. V shed 1 base and J shed 6 bases, with 13 bases lying between them. The CDR3 sequence is CASSQGAARGEQYF. The CDR3 nucleotides read TGCGCCAGCAGCCAAGGGGCCGCTCGGGGCGAGCAGTACTTC.

The J gene is TRBJ1-1, the V gene TRBV4-3; 7 nucleotides align to TRBD1. Trimming removed 0 bases from V and 3 bases from J; junction bases left unmatched: 7. Germline V gene sequence: CDR1 LGHNA, CDR2 YSLEER. The CDR3 extends over 16 amino acids. The CDR3 spells CASSQDRAGGYTEAFF. CDR3 DNA: TGCGCCAGCAGCCAAGATAGGGCAGGGGGATACACTGAAGCTTTCTTT.

The chain has TRBV7-9 and TRBJ1-2; a possible D gene is TRBD1 (5 bases). The CDR3 is 14 residues long. V was cut by 8 bases and J by 8 bases, with 21 bases left in between. Germline CDR1 is SEHNR and CDR2 is FQNEAQ (reference sequence). CDR3 sequence reads: CASEARRAGGGYTF. DNA for the CDR3: TGTGCCAGCGAAGCCCGGAGGGCCGGGGGAGGCTACACCTTC.

V and J are TRBV7-2 and TRBJ1-5, with no clear D. Germline V gives CDR1 SGHTA, CDR2 FQGNSA. V dropped 5 bases and J dropped 7 bases, with 15 bases sitting between them. CDR3 size: 14 residues. The CDR3 is CASSPSRRNQPQHF. The CDR3 coding sequence is TGTGCCAGCAGCCCCTCCCGCAGGAACCAGCCCCAGCATTTT.

Here the CDR3 reads CASSLKAGDTSPLHF. As DNA, the CDR3 is TGTGCCAGCAGCTTAAAGGCAGGGGATACTTCACCCCTCCACTTT. The chain links TRBV7-2 to TRBJ1-6, with TRBD1 as a possible D gene (6 bases). The CDR3 is 15 residues long. Trimming left V 2 bases short and J 9 bases short, with 14 bases between. Germline lookup yields CDR1 SGHTA and CDR2 FQGNSA.

The rearrangement links TRBV4-1 to TRBJ1-2; 7 bases line up with TRBD1. The length of the CDR3 is 19 residues. V dropped 4 bases and J dropped 3; count of bases not matched to a gene: 20. In germline, CDR1 is MGHRA, CDR2 YSYEKL. The CDR3 reads CASSPYYYFPGQPYYGYTF. The CDR3 DNA reads as TGCGCCAGCAGCCCGTACTATTATTTTCCGGGACAGCCGTACTATGGCTACACCTTC.

This clone was observed a few times. V is TRBV29-1 and J is TRBJ2-5; D perhaps matches TRBD1 (6 bases). The length of the CDR3 is 16 residues. CDR1 SQVTM and CDR2 ANQGSEA come from the germline V gene. The V end lost 4 bases, the J end lost 2 bases, and 20 bases lay between the germline ends. The CDR3: CSVVGANRAAQETQYF. CDR3 sequence (DNA): TGCAGCGTTGTGGGGGCGAACAGGGCGGCACAAGAGACCCAGTACTTC.

CDR3 in amino acids: CASRGTGGSREQYF. The CDR3 DNA sequence: TGTGCCAGCAGGGGCACAGGGGGCTCACGCGAGCAGTACTTC. The J gene is TRBJ2-7, the V gene TRBV2; 9 positions match TRBD1. The CDR3 has 14 residues. The germline V gene has CDR1 SNHLY and CDR2 FYNNEI. Losses at the gene ends were 6 bases for V and 6 bases for J; bases not matched to a gene: 9.

The J gene is TRBJ2-1, the V gene TRBV1; no check of the table's D call, TRBD2, against the DNA was made. TRBV1 is classified as a pseudogene. This CDR3 is 16 amino acids long. CDR3 sequence: CTSSQDKAGPYNEQFF. CDR3 in DNA: TGCACCAGCAGCCAAGATAAGGCGGGGCCCTACAATGAGCAGTTCTTC.

This chain uses TRBV25-1 with TRBJ2-5, with 10 bases fitting TRBD1. The J segment lost 7 bases and the V segment lost 8 bases, leaving 7 bases of the junction unmatched. This CDR3 has 13 residues. The germline V gene has CDR1 MGHDK and CDR2 SYGVNS. The CDR3 protein is CASRGTGDSTQYF. The CDR3 bases are TGTGCCAGCCGAGGGACAGGGGATTCGACCCAGTACTTC.

The chain carries TRBV23-1 and TRBJ1-6, with D possibly matching TRBD1 (5 bases). TRBV23-1 is annotated as an ORF whose role is uncertain. Trimming took off 0 bases at V and 0 bases at J, with 15 bases between the two ends. CDR3 length equals 19 residues. The CDR3 region is CASSQSGSGPCSYNSPLHF. In DNA form, the CDR3 reads TGCGCCAGCAGTCAATCCGGTTCAGGGCCCTGCTCCTATAATTCACCCCTCCACTTT.

Concerning this clone itself: The identical CDR3 is also encoded by other nucleotide sequences in the sample. V gene TRBV9 combines with J gene TRBJ2-2; D is unresolved. V was shortened by 4 bases and J by 2 bases, with 3 bases between the two germline ends. The germline CDR1 and CDR2 sequences are SGDLS and YYNGEE. The CDR3 covers 12 residues. CDR3 sequence (DNA): TGTGCCAGCAGCCTAAACACCGGGGAGCTGTTTTTT. This gives the protein CASSLNTGELFF.

The chain is built from TRBV7-7 and TRBJ2-5; maybe TRBD2 (6 bases). The germline CDR1 and CDR2 sequences are SSHAT and FNYEAQ (reference sequence). V lost 5 bases to trimming and J lost 7 bases, with 8 bases between them. The CDR3 has 11 amino acids. The DNA of the CDR3 is TGTGCCAGCAGCCGGGGAGGGACCCAGTACTTC. Protein sequence: CASSRGGTQYF.

The CDR3 sequence is CASSLASGNQPQHF. The CDR3 region has the DNA TGTGCCAGCAGCTTGGCGTCTGGCAATCAGCCCCAGCATTTT. The chain recombines TRBV5-6 with TRBJ1-5; D remains ambiguous. The V and J ends lost 0 bases and 2 bases respectively, with 6 bases between them. Per the germline V gene, CDR1 is SGHDT and CDR2 is YYEEEE. The CDR3 extends over 14 amino acids.

This clone was seen more than once but under ten times. The chain links TRBV7-2 to TRBJ2-7; 13 nucleotides align to TRBD2. Looked up from germline, CDR1 is SGHTA and CDR2 is FQGNSA. V was pared by 5 bases and J by 2 bases, with 3 bases of the junction left unmatched. The CDR3 contains 15 residues. The CDR3 DNA reads as TGTGCCAGCAGCCGACTAGCGGGGGGCCCCTACGAGCAGTACTTC. Its protein is CASSRLAGGPYEQYF.

This clone came up a few times. The junction differs from germline at one of its ends, possibly a read error. The CDR3 loop reads CASSLIGSAAF. CDR3 DNA: TGTGCCAGCAGCTTGATAGGGAGTGCGGCCTTT. V and J are TRBV5-8 and TRBJ2-3, with D possibly TRBD2 on 5 matching bases. This CDR3 spans 11 amino acids. CDR1 is SGHTS, CDR2 YDEGEE, per germline.